This T cell receptor (beta chain) was identified in a study of breast tumors, draining lymph nodes, adjacent tissues (dated by TCRdb to the mid-2010s). Describing the broader study: TCR beta repertoires were compared across tumor, adjacent nontumor tissue and axillary lymph nodes obtained from breast cancer patients. In human breast cancer, the study set out to assess how tumor, surrounding tissue and draining lymph node repertoires relate to one another and whether T cells might be exchanged between them. The study at large found these results: The conclusion that tumor T cells originate in lymph nodes was presented as consistent with a hypothesis rather than as directly demonstrated. A scenario in which most tumor T cells derive from the lymph node and then expand within tumor tissue was judged to be consistent with the data. Tumor and nontumor tissue repertoires were found to be significantly more similar in luminal-like than in basal-like breast cancer. Tumors showed preferential V and J gene usage, and their T-cell repertoire diversity fell below that of lymph nodes yet above that of nontumor tissue.

The run used an Illumina HiSeq 2000. Multiplex PCR amplification was used to generate the TCR beta chain libraries. High-throughput sequencing was used to analyze the amplified TCR beta chain products. TCRdb reprocessed the public reads (quality trimming at Q25 with fastp, clone calling with MiXCR) and kept in-frame beta chains. For every CDR3 protein sequence, its rows merge into one entry that carries the most common genes and DNA. For this sample there are more than 100,000 distinct CDR3 sequences; 20% to 25% appear just once. Jointly, the top ten make up about 2.6% of the sample. The lymph node samples were taken from the axillary draining lymph nodes of breast cancer patients. As encoded in the germline V gene (reference sequence), CDR1 is DFQATT while CDR2 is SNEGSKA. V gives up 6 bases and J gives up 6 bases, and the segment between their germline ends measures 17 bases. The CDR3 runs 14 residues from the cysteine to the phenylalanine. Left in the record is the CDR3 DNA by itself, 42 bases read in frame from the first base.

There are many counts of this clonotype. The clone's antigen remains unknown. No clone much larger than this one lies a single base away; base qualities are absent. The clonotype comes from a female donor with breast cancer. Some clones in this sample may be carry-over from other donors' samples. Here the chain combines TRBV20-1 and TRBJ2-2, with the D call perhaps TRBD1 or TRBD2, each one matching 5 bases. Specimen: axillary lymph node tissue. The CDR3 region has the sequence CSAREGNRAGELFF. In nucleotide form, the sequence is TGCAGTGCGCGAGAGGGGAATCGGGCCGGGGAGCTGTTTTTT.